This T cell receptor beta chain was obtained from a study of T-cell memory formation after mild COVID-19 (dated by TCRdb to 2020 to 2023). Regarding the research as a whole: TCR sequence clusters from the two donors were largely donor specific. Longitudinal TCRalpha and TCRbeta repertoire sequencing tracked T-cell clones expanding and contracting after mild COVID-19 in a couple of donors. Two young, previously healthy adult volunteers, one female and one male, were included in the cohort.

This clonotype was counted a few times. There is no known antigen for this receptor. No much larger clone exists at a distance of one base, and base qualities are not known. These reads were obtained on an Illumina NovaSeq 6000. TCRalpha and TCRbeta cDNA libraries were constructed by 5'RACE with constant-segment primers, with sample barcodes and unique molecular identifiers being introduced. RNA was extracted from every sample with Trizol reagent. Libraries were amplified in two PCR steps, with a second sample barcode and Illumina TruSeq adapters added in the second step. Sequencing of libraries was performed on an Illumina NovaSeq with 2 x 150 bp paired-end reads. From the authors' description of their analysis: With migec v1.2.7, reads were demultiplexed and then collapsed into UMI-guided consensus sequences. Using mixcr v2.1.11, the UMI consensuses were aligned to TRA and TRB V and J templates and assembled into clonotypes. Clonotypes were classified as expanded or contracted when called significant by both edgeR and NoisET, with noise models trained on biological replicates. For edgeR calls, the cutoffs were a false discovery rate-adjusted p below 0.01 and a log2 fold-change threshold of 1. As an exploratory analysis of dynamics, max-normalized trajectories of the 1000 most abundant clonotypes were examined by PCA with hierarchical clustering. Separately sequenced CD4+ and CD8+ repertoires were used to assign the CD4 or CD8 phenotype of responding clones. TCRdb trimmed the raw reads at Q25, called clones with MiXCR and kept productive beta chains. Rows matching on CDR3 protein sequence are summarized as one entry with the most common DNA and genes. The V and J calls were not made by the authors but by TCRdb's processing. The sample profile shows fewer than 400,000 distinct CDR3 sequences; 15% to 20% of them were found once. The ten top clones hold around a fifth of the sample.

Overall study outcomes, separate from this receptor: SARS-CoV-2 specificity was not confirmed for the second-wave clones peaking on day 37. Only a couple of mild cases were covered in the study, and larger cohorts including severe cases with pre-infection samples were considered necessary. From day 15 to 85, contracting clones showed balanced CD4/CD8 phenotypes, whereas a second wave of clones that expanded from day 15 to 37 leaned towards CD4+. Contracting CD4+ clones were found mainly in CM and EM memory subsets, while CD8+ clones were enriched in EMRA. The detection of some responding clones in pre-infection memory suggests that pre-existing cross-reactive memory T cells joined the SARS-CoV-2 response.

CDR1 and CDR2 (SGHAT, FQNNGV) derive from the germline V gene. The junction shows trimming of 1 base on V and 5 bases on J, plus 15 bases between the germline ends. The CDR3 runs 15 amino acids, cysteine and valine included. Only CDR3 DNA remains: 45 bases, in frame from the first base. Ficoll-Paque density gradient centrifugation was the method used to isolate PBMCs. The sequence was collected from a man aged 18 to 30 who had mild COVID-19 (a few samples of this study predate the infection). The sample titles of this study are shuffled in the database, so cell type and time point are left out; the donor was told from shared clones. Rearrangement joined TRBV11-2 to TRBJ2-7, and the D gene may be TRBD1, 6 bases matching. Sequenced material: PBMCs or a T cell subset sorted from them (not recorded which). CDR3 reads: CASSLAEQGSHEQYV. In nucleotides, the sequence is TGTGCCAGCAGCTTAGCCGAACAGGGTTCCCACGAGCAGTACGTC.